Sequencing of this T cell receptor beta chain was carried out in a study of OX40 agonist ivuxolimab in advanced cancers. Study at large: Patients were dosed intravenously with ivuxolimab at 0.01 to 10 mg/kg every 2 weeks. General study points: Clonal expansion from baseline to week 6 occurred in both CD4+ and CD8+ T cells. CD4+ T cells averaged fewer expanded clones than CD8+ T cells.

Some clones are missing from TCRdb's copy, which holds only in-frame ones; the method was immunoSEQ multiplex PCR. This sample has approximately 92,000 clones, with roughly 95% found just once. CDR3 length: 12 amino acids. CDR1 SEHNR and CDR2 FQNEAQ come from the germline V gene (reference sequence). Trimming removed 4 bases from V and 13 bases from J, with 14 bases in between. On this clone itself: Its antigen is still unknown.

The genes are TRBV7-9 and TRBJ2-1; weak D call: TRBD1 (6 bases). The sequence was obtained from an adult with an advanced solid tumor such as melanoma, head and neck, liver or kidney cancer. The source was CD4+ or CD8+ T cells sorted from blood, collected in a trial of the OX40 agonist ivuxolimab. CDR3 nucleotides: TGTGCCAGCAGCTCTAGACAGGACACCCAGTTCTTC. Translated: CASSSRQDTQFF. The complete variable domain, with remaining parts taken from reference TRBV7-9 and TRBJ2-1, reads DTGVSQNPRHKITKRGQNVTFRCDPISEHNRLYWYRQTLGQGPEFLTYFQNEAQLEKSRLLSDRFSAERPKGSFSTLEIQRTEQGDSAMYLCASSSRQDTQFFGPGTRLTVL.